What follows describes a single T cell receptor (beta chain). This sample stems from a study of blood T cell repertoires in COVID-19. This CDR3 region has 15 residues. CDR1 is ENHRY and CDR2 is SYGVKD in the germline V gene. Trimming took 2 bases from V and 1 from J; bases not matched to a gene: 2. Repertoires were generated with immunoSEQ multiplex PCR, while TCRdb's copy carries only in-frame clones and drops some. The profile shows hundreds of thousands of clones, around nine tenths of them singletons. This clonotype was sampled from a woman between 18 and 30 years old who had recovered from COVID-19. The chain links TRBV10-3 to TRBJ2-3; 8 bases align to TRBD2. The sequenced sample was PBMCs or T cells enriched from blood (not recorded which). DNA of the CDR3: TGTGCCATCAGTGAGCGGCGGGGGGGCACAGATACGCAGTATTTT. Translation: CAISERRGGTDTQYF.